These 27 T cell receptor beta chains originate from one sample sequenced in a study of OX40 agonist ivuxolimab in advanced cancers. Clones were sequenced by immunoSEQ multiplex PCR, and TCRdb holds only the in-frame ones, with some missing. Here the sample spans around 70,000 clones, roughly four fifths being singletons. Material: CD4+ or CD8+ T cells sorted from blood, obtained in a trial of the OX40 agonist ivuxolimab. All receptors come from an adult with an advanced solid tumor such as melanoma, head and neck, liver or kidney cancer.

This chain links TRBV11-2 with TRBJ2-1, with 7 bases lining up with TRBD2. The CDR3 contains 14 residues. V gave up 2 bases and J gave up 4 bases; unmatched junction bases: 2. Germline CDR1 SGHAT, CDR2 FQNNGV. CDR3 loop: CASSLSLAYNEQFF. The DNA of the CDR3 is TGTGCCAGCAGCTTATCACTAGCGTACAATGAGCAGTTCTTC.

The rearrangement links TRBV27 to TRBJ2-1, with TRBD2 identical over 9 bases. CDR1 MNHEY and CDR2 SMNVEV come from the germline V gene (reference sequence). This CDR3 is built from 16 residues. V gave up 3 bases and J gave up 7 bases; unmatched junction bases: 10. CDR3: CASSFQGGGAVNEQFF. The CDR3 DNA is TGTGCCAGCAGTTTCCAGGGCGGGGGGGCCGTGAATGAGCAGTTCTTC.

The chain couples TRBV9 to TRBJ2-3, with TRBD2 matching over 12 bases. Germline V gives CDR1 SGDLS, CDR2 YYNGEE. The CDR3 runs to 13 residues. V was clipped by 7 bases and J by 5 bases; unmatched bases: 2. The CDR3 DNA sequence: TGTGCCAGCGCACTAGCGGGAGGAGATACGCAGTATTTT. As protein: CASALAGGDTQYF.

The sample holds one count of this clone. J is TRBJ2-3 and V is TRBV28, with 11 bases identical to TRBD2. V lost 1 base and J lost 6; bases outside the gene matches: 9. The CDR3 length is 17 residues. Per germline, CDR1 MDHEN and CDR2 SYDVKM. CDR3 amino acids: CASSLSTTSGTYDTQYF. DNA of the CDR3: TGTGCCAGCAGTTTATCAACGACTAGCGGGACATACGATACGCAGTATTTT.

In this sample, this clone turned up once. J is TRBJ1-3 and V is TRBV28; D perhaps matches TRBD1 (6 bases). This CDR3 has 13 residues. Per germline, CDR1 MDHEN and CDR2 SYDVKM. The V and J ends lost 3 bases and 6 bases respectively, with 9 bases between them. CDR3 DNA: TGTGCCAGCAGTTTTCCAGGGGTAAACACCATATATTTT. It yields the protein CASSFPGVNTIYF.

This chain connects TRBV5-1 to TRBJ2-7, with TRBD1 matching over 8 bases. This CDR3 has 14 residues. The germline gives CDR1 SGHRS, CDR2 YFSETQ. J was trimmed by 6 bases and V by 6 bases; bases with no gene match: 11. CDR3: CASTTGGKDREQYF. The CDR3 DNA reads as TGCGCCAGCACCACAGGGGGGAAGGATCGCGAGCAGTACTTC.

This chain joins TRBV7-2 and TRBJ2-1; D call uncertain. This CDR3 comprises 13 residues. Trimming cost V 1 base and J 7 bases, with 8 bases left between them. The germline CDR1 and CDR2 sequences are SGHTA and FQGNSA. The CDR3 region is CASSLDRLNEQFF. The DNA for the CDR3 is TGTGCCAGCAGCTTAGATCGCTTAAATGAGCAGTTCTTC.

The CDR3 here is CASSFAPSSYNEQFF. CDR3 DNA sequence: TGTGCCAGCAGTTTTGCGCCGAGCTCCTACAATGAGCAGTTCTTC. The gene calls are TRBV27 and TRBJ2-1, with no clear D. V dropped 3 bases and J dropped 0 bases, with 9 bases sitting between them. The germline V gene encodes CDR1 MNHEY and CDR2 SMNVEV (reference sequence). The CDR3 is 15 amino acids.

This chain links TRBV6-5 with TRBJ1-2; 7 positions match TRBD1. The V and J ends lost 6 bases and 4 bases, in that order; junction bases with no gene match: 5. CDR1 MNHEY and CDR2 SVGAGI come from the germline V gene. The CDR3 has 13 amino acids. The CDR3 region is CASRSQGGYGYTF. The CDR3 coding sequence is TGTGCCAGCAGATCGCAGGGGGGCTATGGCTACACCTTC.

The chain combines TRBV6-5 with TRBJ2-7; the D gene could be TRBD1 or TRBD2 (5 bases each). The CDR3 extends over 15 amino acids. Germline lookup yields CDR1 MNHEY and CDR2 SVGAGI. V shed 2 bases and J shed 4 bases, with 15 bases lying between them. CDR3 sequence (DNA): TGTGCCAGCAGTTACCGGGCAGGGAGTATTTACGAGCAGTACTTC. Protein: CASSYRAGSIYEQYF.

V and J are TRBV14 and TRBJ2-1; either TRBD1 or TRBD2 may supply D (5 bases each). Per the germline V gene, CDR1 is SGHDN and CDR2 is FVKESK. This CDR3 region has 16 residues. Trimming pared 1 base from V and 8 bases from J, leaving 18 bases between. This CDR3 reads CASSQGELGGLHEQFF. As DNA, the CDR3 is TGTGCCAGCAGCCAAGGCGAACTTGGGGGTCTACATGAGCAGTTCTTC.

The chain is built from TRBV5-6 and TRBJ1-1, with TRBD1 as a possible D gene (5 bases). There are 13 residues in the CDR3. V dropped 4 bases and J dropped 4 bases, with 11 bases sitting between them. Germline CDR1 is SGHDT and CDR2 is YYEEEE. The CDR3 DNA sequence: TGTGCCAGCAGCAAATGGGGGGGCACTGAAGCTTTCTTT. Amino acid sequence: CASSKWGGTEAFF.

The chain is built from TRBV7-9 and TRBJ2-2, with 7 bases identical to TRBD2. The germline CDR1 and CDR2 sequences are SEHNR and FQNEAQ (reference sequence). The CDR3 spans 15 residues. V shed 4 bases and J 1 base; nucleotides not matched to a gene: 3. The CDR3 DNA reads TGTGCCAGCAGCTACCTAGCGGTGAACACCGGGGAGCTGTTTTTT. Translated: CASSYLAVNTGELFF.

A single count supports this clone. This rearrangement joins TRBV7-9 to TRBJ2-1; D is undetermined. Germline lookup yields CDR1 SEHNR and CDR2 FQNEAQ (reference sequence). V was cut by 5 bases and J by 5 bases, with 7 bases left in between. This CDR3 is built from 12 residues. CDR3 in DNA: TGTGCCAGCAGCCCCCCGGACAATGAGCAGTTCTTC. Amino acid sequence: CASSPPDNEQFF.

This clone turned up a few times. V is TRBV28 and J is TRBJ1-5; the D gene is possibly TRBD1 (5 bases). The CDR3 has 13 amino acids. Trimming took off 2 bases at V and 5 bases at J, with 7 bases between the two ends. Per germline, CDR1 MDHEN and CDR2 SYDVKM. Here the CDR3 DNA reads TGTGCCAGCAGTTTAGAGACAGATCAGCCCCAGCATTTT. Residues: CASSLETDQPQHF.

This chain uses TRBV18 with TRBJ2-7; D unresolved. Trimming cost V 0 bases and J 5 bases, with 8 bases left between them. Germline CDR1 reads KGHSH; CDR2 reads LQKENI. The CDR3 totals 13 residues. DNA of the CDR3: TGTGCCAGCTCACCACCTGTTAGCAACGAGCAGTACTTC. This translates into CASSPPVSNEQYF.

CDR3 DNA: TGTGCCAGTAGTATTCCCGCAGATACGCAGTATTTT. Its protein is CASSIPADTQYF. This sequence joins TRBV19 and TRBJ2-3; D uncertain. With 3 bases removed from V and 4 bases from J, the gap between germline ends came to 5 bases. Germline CDR1 is LNHDA and CDR2 is SQIVND (reference sequence). The CDR3 runs 12 residues.

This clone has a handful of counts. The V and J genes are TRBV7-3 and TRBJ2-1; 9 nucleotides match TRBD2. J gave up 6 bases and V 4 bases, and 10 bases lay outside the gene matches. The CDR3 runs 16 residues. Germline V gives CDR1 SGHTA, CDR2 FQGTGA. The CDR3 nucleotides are TGTGCCAGCAGCTCCCCGCGGGGGGGCACCCCCAATGAGCAGTTCTTC. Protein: CASSSPRGGTPNEQFF.

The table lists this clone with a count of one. The CDR3 sequence: CASSERWGTWSTDTQYF. The CDR3 coding sequence is TGTGCCAGCAGTGAAAGGTGGGGCACCTGGAGCACAGATACGCAGTATTTT. The rearrangement joins TRBV6-1 to TRBJ2-3; D might be TRBD1 (5 bases). The V gene's germline CDR1 is MNHNS and CDR2 SASEGT. The CDR3 totals 17 residues. Trimming took 2 bases from V and 0 from J, leaving 15 bases between them.

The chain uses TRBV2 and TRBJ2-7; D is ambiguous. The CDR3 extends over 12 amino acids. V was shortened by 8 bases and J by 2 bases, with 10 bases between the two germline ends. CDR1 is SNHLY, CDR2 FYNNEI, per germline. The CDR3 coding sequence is TGTGCCAGCCTTTCCCCCCCCTACGAGCAGTACTTC. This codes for CASLSPPYEQYF.

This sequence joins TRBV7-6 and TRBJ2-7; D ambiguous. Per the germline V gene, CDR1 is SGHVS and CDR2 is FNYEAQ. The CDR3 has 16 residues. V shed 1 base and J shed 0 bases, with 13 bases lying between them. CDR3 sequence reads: CASSLEAAFDSYEQYF. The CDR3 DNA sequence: TGTGCCAGCAGCTTAGAGGCGGCGTTCGACTCCTACGAGCAGTACTTC.

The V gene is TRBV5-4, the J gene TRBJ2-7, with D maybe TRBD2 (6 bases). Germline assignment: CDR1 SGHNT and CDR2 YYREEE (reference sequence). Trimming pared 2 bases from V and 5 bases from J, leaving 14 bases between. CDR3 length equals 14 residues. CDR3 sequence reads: CASSLAGTLHEQYF. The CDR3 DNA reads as TGTGCCAGCAGCTTAGCCGGGACTCTCCACGAGCAGTACTTC.

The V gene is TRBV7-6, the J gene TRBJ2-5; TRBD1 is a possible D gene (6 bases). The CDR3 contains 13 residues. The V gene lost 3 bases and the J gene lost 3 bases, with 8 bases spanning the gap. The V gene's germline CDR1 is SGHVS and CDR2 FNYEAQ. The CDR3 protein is CASSFTGKETQYF. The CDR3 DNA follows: TGTGCCAGCAGCTTTACAGGGAAAGAGACCCAGTACTTC.

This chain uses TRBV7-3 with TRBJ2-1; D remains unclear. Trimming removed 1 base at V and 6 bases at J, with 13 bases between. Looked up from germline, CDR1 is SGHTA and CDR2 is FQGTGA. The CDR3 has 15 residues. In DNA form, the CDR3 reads TGTGCCAGCAGCTTAAGCTCCCCGGGTACCAATGAGCAGTTCTTC. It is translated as CASSLSSPGTNEQFF.

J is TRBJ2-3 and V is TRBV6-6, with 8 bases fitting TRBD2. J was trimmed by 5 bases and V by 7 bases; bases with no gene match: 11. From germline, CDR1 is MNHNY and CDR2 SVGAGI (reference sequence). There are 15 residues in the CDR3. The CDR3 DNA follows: TGTGCCAGCACCATCGGGGGGGGGCACGTAGATACGCAGTATTTT. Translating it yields CASTIGGGHVDTQYF.

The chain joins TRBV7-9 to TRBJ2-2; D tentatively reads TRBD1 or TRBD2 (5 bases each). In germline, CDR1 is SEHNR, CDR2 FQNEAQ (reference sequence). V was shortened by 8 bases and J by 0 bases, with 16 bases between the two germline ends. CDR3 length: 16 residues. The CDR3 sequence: CASPGTRATNTGELFF. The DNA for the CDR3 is TGTGCCAGCCCCGGGACCCGCGCGACGAACACCGGGGAGCTGTTTTTT.

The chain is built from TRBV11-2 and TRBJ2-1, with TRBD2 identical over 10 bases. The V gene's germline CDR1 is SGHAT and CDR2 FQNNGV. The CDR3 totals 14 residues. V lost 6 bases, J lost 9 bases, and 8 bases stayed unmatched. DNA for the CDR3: TGTGCCAGCAGGAGTAGCGGGGGGCTCGGTGAGCAGTTCTTC. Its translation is CASRSSGGLGEQFF.